This entry lists 23 T cell receptor beta chains sequenced from one sample in a study of vaccination and CD4 T cells after COVID-19. Described treatment: roughly 11-day PBMC culture with coronavirus spike peptide pools or control peptides (ViraFEST assay). Their cognate antigens are unknown. Cultured CD4+ T-cell DNA underwent Oncomine TCR Beta short-read sequencing. TCRdb used MiXCR to reprocess the PCR reads, holding one entry per CDR3 protein. In the table there are a few thousand distinct CDR3 sequences, approximately 87% of which are singletons. The sample was CD4+ T cells from blood, cultured in vitro. The receptor set was obtained from a human donor who had recovered from COVID-19.

This chain connects TRBV20-1 to TRBJ1-5; weak D call: TRBD1 (6 bases). Trimming left V 3 bases short and J 5 bases short, with 20 bases between. CDR1 and CDR2 from the germline V gene are DFQATT and SNEGSKA (reference sequence). The CDR3 consists of 16 residues. In DNA, the CDR3 is TGCAGTGCTAGTTGGGCTGGAGGACAGACGGATCAGCCCCAGCATTTT. Its translation is CSASWAGGQTDQPQHF.

V gene TRBV6-1 combines with J gene TRBJ1-1; TRBD1 agrees at 9 bases. CDR1 and CDR2 (germline): MNHNS, SASEGT. V dropped 7 bases and J dropped 4; count of bases not matched to a gene: 7. This CDR3 spans 14 amino acids. The CDR3 region has the DNA TGTGCCAGCAACCTACAGGGGGCAGGCACTGAAGCTTTCTTT. Protein: CASNLQGAGTEAFF.

The rearrangement joins TRBV10-3 to TRBJ1-5, with D perhaps matching TRBD1 (5 bases). Trimming stripped 5 bases from V and 1 base from J, with 9 bases between. CDR3 size: 14 residues. Germline assignment: CDR1 ENHRY and CDR2 SYGVKD. CDR3 sequence: CAISPTGSNQPQHF. CDR3 coding DNA: TGTGCCATCAGTCCAACAGGCAGCAATCAGCCCCAGCATTTT.

This clonotype turned up a few times. The chain combines TRBV2 with TRBJ1-3; 10 nucleotides align to TRBD1. The V and J ends lost 3 bases and 4 bases, in that order; junction bases with no gene match: 3. The V gene's germline CDR1 is SNHLY and CDR2 FYNNEI. This CDR3 contains 15 residues. This chain's CDR3 is CASSEGDRGGNTIYF. The CDR3 region has the DNA TGTGCCAGCAGTGAGGGGGACAGGGGCGGAAACACCATATATTTT.

The CDR3 DNA reads TGTGCCAGCAGTTTTAGGGGGCTGAACACTGAAGCTTTCTTT. Residues: CASSFRGLNTEAFF. The V call is TRBV28, the J call TRBJ1-1, with 7 bases that match TRBD1. CDR1 is MDHEN and CDR2 is SYDVKM in the germline V gene. V lost 3 bases, J lost 0 bases, and 1 base stayed unmatched. The CDR3 is 14 amino acids.

The chain recombines TRBV2 with TRBJ1-2; a weak D match, TRBD1 (5 bases). This CDR3 is built from 14 residues. The germline gives CDR1 SNHLY, CDR2 FYNNEI. The V and J ends lost 6 bases and 4 bases respectively, with 15 bases between them. CDR3: CASRRPGTLYGYTF. CDR3 bases: TGTGCCAGCAGGCGCCCCGGGACCCTCTATGGCTACACCTTC.

The gene calls are TRBV20-1 and TRBJ2-7; 8 bases agree with TRBD1. Germline V gives CDR1 DFQATT, CDR2 SNEGSKA (reference sequence). The ends lost 3 bases at V and 1 base at J; junction bases unmatched: 8. The CDR3 runs to 15 residues. CDR3 DNA sequence: TGCAGTGCTAGTCCCGACAGGGGCTCATCCTACGAGCAGTACTTC. This encodes CSASPDRGSSYEQYF.

This clonotype has more than one count but fewer than ten. The chain links TRBV19 to TRBJ1-2; TRBD1 matches at 10 bases. V lost 5 bases, J lost 3 bases, and 6 bases stayed unmatched. The CDR3 spans 15 residues. Germline-derived CDR1 and CDR2 are LNHDA and SQIVND (reference sequence). CDR3 protein: CASSAPGQGHYGYTF. CDR3 bases: TGTGCCAGTAGTGCACCGGGACAGGGGCACTATGGCTACACCTTC.

The rearrangement joins TRBV2 to TRBJ1-1; D is undetermined. The CDR3 runs to 14 residues. V lost 4 bases to trimming and J lost 4 bases, with 13 bases between them. Germline V gene lookup returns CDR1 SNHLY and CDR2 FYNNEI. CDR3 bases: TGTGCCAGCAGTGTTTCGCAGATCAGCACTGAAGCTTTCTTT. It codes for CASSVSQISTEAFF.

Here the CDR3 DNA reads TGTGCCAGCAGCCCGTCAGCGGGGGCCCCGTACTTC. Amino acid sequence: CASSPSAGAPYF. The chain joins TRBV7-2 to TRBJ2-5; 8 bases match TRBD2. The CDR3 sequence is 12 residues long. V shed 5 bases and J 13 bases; nucleotides not matched to a gene: 9. From germline, CDR1 is SGHTA and CDR2 FQGNSA.

The chain uses TRBV18 and TRBJ1-2; the match to TRBD1 covers 10 bases. This CDR3 has 17 amino acids. CDR1 KGHSH and CDR2 LQKENI come from the germline V gene. Trimming took 3 bases from V and 1 from J; bases not matched to a gene: 8. The CDR3 region has the DNA TGTGCCAGCTCACCCGGGACAGGGGCGGGGAGTAACTATGGCTACACCTTC. Translation: CASSPGTGAGSNYGYTF.

The V call is TRBV28, the J call TRBJ2-6; tentatively, D is TRBD1 or TRBD2 (5 bases each). The CDR3 is made up of 15 amino acids. Germline V gene lookup returns CDR1 MDHEN and CDR2 SYDVKM. V was trimmed by 5 bases and J by 2 bases, leaving 10 bases between them. CDR3 sequence (DNA): TGTGCCAGCAGTGCGAGGGGTGCTGGGGCCAACGTCCTGACTTTC. Translated, it gives CASSARGAGANVLTF.

This chain connects TRBV21-1 to TRBJ1-2; no check of the table's D call, TRBD1, against the DNA was made. TRBV21-1 is an annotated pseudogene. The CDR3 spans 13 residues. Here the CDR3 DNA reads TGTGCCAGCAGCAACAGGGGCAGGAATGGCTACACCTTC. Amino acids: CASSNRGRNGYTF.

The chain is built from TRBV18 and TRBJ2-3; TRBD2 agrees at 8 bases. The CDR3 totals 18 residues. The V and J ends lost 3 bases and 3 bases, in that order; junction bases with no gene match: 14. Germline V CDR1 and CDR2: KGHSH, LQKENI. Written as DNA, the CDR3 is TGTGCCAGCTCACCTAGACAGGTCGGCGGGGGGCTTACAGATACGCAGTATTTT. Translation: CASSPRQVGGGLTDTQYF.

V gene TRBV19 combines with J gene TRBJ2-5, with 9 bases identical to TRBD1. This CDR3 has 16 residues. The trim removed 1 base at V and 5 bases at J, leaving 8 bases unmatched. Germline CDR1 LNHDA, CDR2 SQIVND (reference sequence). As DNA, the CDR3 is TGTGCCAGTAGTATAGGGGGACAGGGAAGAACGGAGACCCAGTACTTC. Amino acids: CASSIGGQGRTETQYF.

This clonotype was detected only a few times. The chain recombines TRBV5-1 with TRBJ1-2; D remains unclear. Between the trimmed V and J ends, which lost 0 bases and 2 bases, there was a span of 8 bases. Germline lookup yields CDR1 SGHRS and CDR2 YFSETQ. CDR3 length: 14 amino acids. The chain's CDR3 is CASSLEVINYGYTF. The DNA for the CDR3 is TGCGCCAGCAGCTTGGAGGTGATAAACTATGGCTACACCTTC.

J is TRBJ2-3 and V is TRBV25-1; D is uncertain. V lost 6 bases and J lost 1, with 5 bases in between. The CDR3 totals 12 residues. CDR1 and CDR2 (germline): MGHDK, SYGVNS. CDR3 amino acids: CASRSGTDTQYF. The CDR3, as DNA: TGTGCCAGCAGGTCAGGCACAGATACGCAGTATTTT.

The gene calls are TRBV19 and TRBJ1-5; 8 bases align to TRBD1. The germline V gene has CDR1 LNHDA and CDR2 SQIVND (reference sequence). The ends lost 4 bases at V and 8 bases at J; junction bases unmatched: 16. The CDR3 is 17 residues long. The CDR3 here is CASSTSGTGVQEEPQHF. In nucleotides, the CDR3 is TGTGCCAGTAGTACTTCCGGGACAGGTGTCCAGGAGGAGCCCCAGCATTTT.

About this clonotype itself: Just one base apart from a much larger clone, this may be a read error. The chain combines TRBV5-3 with TRBJ2-7; D is undetermined. TRBV5-3 is labeled an ORF, and its function is uncertain. V lost 8 bases, J lost 3 bases, and 12 bases lay in between. This CDR3 has 12 residues. CDR3 region: CASSDGFYEQYF. CDR3 in DNA: TGTGCCAGCAGCGACGGGTTCTACGAGCAGTACTTC.

Of note for this clonotype: One junction end disagrees with the germline gene, perhaps due to a read error. The chain recombines TRBV7-9 with TRBJ1-4; perhaps TRBD1 as D (5 bases). The germline V gene encodes CDR1 SEHNR and CDR2 FQNEAQ (reference sequence). The CDR3 runs 15 residues. CDR3 residues: CASGFNPGLNEKLFF. CDR3 DNA sequence: TGTGCCAGCGGCTTTAATCCAGGGCTTAATGAAAAACTGTTTTTT.

This rearrangement joins TRBV27 to TRBJ1-1; possibly TRBD1 for D (5 bases). There are 15 residues in the CDR3. V shed 7 bases and J shed 0 bases, with 15 bases lying between them. From germline, CDR1 is MNHEY and CDR2 SMNVEV (reference sequence). This CDR3 reads CASKKGPLLNTEAFF. DNA of the CDR3: TGTGCCAGCAAGAAGGGACCCCTCTTGAACACTGAAGCTTTCTTT.

The genes are TRBV20-1 and TRBJ1-1, with D perhaps matching TRBD1 (5 bases). V was clipped by 0 bases and J by 1 base, with 9 bases between them. CDR1 and CDR2 (germline): DFQATT, SNEGSKA (reference sequence). The CDR3 consists of 14 residues. The CDR3 spells CSARDNGGNTEAFF. For the CDR3, the DNA is TGCAGTGCTAGAGATAATGGGGGGAACACTGAAGCTTTCTTT.

The CDR3 here is CASSLVQGGISGANVLTF. CDR3 bases: TGTGCCAGCAGCTTGGTACAGGGAGGCATCTCTGGGGCCAACGTCCTGACTTTC. The chain links TRBV5-4 to TRBJ2-6, with D tentatively TRBD1 or TRBD2 (6 bases each). This CDR3 is 18 amino acids long. V lost 0 bases to trimming and J lost 0 bases, with 13 bases between them. The germline CDR1 and CDR2 sequences are SGHNT and YYREEE (reference sequence).